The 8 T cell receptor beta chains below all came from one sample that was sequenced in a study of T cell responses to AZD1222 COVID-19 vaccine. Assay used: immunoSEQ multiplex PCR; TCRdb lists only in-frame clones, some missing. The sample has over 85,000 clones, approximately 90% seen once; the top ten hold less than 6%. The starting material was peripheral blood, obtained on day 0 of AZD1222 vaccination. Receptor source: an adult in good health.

The CDR3 reads CASSLNPSGTEQFF. The CDR3 nucleotides read TGCGCCAGCAGCTTGAATCCTAGCGGGACTGAGCAGTTCTTC. This chain joins TRBV5-1 and TRBJ2-1; TRBD2 aligns across 9 bases. The CDR3 is made up of 14 amino acids. Germline assignment: CDR1 SGHRS and CDR2 YFSETQ. V was clipped by 1 base and J by 9 bases; unmatched bases: 5.

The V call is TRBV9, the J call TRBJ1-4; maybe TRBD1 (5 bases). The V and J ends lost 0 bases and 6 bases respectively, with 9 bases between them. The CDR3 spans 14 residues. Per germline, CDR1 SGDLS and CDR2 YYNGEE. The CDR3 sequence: CASSVGGSHEKLFF. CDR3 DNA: TGTGCCAGCAGCGTAGGGGGCTCTCATGAAAAACTGTTTTTT.

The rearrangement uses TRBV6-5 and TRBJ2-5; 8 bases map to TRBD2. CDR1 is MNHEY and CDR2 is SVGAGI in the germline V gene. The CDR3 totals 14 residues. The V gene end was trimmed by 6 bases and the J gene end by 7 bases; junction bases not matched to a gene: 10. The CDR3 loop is CASSPGTAGGTQYF. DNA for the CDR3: TGTGCCAGCAGCCCCGGGACTGCGGGAGGGACCCAGTACTTC.

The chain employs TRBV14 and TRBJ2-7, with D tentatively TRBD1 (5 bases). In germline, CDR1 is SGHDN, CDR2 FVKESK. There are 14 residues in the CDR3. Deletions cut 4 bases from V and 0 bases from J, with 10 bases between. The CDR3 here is CASSPQGLSYEQYF. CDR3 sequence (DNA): TGTGCCAGCAGCCCCCAGGGTCTCTCCTACGAGCAGTACTTC. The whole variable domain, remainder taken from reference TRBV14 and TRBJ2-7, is EAGVTQFPSHSVIEKGQTVTLRCDPISGHDNLYWYRRVMGKEIKFLLHFVKESKQDESGMPNNRFLAERTGGTYSTLKVQPAELEDSGVYFCASSPQGLSYEQYFGPGTRLTVT.

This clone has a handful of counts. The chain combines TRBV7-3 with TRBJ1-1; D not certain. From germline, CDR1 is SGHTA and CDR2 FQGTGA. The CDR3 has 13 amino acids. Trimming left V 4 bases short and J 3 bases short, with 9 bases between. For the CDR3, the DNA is TGTGCCAGCAGCTCCACGCCCGACACTGAAGCTTTCTTT. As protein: CASSSTPDTEAFF.

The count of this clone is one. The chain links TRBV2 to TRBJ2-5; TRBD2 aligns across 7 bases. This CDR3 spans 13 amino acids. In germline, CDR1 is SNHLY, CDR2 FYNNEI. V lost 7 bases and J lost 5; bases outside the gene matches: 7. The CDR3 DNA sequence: TGTGCCAGCACCTTAGGACTAGGGGAGACCCAGTACTTC. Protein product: CASTLGLGETQYF.

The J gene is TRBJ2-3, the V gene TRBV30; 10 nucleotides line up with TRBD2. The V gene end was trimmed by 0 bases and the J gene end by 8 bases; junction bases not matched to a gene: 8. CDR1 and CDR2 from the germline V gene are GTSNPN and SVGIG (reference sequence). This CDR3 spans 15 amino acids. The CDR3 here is CAWSVSSGSSLTQYF. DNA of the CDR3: TGTGCCTGGAGTGTGTCTAGCGGGAGCTCCCTTACGCAGTATTTT.

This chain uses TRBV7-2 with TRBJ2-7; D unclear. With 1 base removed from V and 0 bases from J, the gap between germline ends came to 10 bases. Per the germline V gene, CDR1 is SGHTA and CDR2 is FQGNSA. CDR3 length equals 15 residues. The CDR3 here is CASSLEAGSSYEQYF. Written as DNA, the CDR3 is TGTGCCAGCAGCTTAGAAGCAGGAAGCTCCTACGAGCAGTACTTC.